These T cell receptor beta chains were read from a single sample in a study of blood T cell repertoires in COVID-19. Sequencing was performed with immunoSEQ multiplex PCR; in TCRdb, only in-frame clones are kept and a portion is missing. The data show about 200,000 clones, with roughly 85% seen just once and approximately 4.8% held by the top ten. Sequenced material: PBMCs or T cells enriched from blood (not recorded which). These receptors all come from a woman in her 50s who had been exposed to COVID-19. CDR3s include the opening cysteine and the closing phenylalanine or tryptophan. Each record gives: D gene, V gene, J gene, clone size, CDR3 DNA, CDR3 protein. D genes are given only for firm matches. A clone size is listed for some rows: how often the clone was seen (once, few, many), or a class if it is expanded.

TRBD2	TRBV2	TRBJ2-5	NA	TGTGCCGGCAAGCGAGCGGGGGTCCTCCAAGAGACCCAGTACTTC	CAGKRAGVLQETQYF
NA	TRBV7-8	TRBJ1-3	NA	TGTGCCAGCAGCTCCACATTGACTGGAAACACCATATATTTT	CASSSTLTGNTIYF
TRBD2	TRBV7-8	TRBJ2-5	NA	TGTGCCAGCAGCTTACCTAGCGGGGGGGTAGGGGAGACCCAGTACTTC	CASSLPSGGVGETQYF
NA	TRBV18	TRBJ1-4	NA	TGTGCCAGCTCACCATCGGCAGGGGAGGAAAAACTGTTTTTT	CASSPSAGEEKLFF
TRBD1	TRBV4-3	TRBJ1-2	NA	TGCGCCAGCAGCCAAGGTTGGGGACAGGGAGGTAACTATGGCTACACCTTC	CASSQGWGQGGNYGYTF
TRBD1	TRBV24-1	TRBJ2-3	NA	TGTGCCACCAGTGCCGGGACAGCAAGCACAGATACGCAGTATTTT	CATSAGTASTDTQYF
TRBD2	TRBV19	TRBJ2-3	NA	TGTGCCAGTAGTAACGGGGGGATGCCAGATACGCAGTATTTT	CASSNGGMPDTQYF
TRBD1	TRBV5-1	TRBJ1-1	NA	TGCGCCAGCAGCTTCGGCAGGGGGGACACTGAAGCTTTCTTT	CASSFGRGDTEAFF
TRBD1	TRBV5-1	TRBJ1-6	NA	TGCGCCAGCAGCTTGGGGGCAGGGGGTGGCTCACCCCTCCACTTT	CASSLGAGGGSPLHF
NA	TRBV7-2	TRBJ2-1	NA	TGTGCCAGCAGCTCAACAAGGGGGGGTGAGCAGTTCTTC	CASSSTRGGEQFF
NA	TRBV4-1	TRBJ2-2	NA	TGCGCCAGCAGCCCCCTTACGGGGGGCCGGATCGGGGAGCTGTTTTTT	CASSPLTGGRIGELFF
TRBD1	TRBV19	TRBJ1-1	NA	TGTGCCGTCCGGGACAGGGGAGAGATTGAAGCTTTCTTT	CAVRDRGEIEAFF
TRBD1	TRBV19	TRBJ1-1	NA	TGTGCCAGTAGTATAACGGGACAGGGTGAAGCTTTCTTT	CASSITGQGEAFF
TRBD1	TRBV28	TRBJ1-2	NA	TGTGCCAGCAGTTCCTCGGGACAGGGGAAGATTGGCTACACCTTC	CASSSSGQGKIGYTF
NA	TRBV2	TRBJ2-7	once	TGTGCCAGCAGTGAAGCTTGGAGACAGGAGGACGAATACGAGCAGTACTTC	CASSEAWRQEDEYEQYF
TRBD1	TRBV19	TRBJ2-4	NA	TGTGCCAGTAGTATAGGCGACAGGGGGCCCAAAAACATTCAGTACTTC	CASSIGDRGPKNIQYF
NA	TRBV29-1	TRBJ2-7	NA	TGCAGCGTTGAACCCCAAGCGGGCGAGCAGTACTTC	CSVEPQAGEQYF
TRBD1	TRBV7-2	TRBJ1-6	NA	TGTGCCAGCAGCTTATTGGACAGGGGACTGAATTCACCCCTCCACTTT	CASSLLDRGLNSPLHF
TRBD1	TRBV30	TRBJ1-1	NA	TGTGCCTGGAAGGGACAGGGATACACTGAAGCTTTCTTT	CAWKGQGYTEAFF
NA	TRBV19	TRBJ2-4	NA	TGTGCCAGTAGTATGGTCAGGGCTGTCGTTTCGGGCAAAAACATTCAGTACTTC	CASSMVRAVVSGKNIQYF
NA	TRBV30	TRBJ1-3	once	TGTGCCTGGAATCTCCGTGGGACTTTCTCTGGAAACACCATATATTTT	CAWNLRGTFSGNTIYF
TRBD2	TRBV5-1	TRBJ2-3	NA	TGCGCCAGCAGCTTGGGGCTAGCGGGCAGGCAGTATTTT	CASSLGLAGRQYF
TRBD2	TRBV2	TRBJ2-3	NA	TGTGCCAGCAGTTCGGGACTAGCGGGGGGGCGGTTTGGTACGCAGTATTTT	CASSSGLAGGRFGTQYF
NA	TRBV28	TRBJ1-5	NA	TGTGCCAGCAGTTACCTTCCGGGCAATCAGCCCCAGCATTTT	CASSYLPGNQPQHF
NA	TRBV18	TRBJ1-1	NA	TGTGCCAGCTCTGCAATGCGGGGGGCGCTGAACACTGAAGCTTTCTTT	CASSAMRGALNTEAFF
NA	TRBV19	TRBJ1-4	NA	TGTGCCACCGCAGGAGGGAGAGGGAATGAAAAACTGTTTTTT	CATAGGRGNEKLFF
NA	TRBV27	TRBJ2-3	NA	TGTGCCAGCAGTTCAAGAGGTAGCCCAGATACGCAGTATTTT	CASSSRGSPDTQYF
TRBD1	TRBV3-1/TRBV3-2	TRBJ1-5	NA	TGTGCCAGCAGCCAAGGGACAGGCTGGGGTAGCAATCAGCCCCAGCATTTT	CASSQGTGWGSNQPQHF
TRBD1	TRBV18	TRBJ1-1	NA	TGTGCCAGCTCACCAAGACAGGGTAACACTGAAGCTTTCTTT	CASSPRQGNTEAFF
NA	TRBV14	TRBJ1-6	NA	TGTGCCAGCAGCCAATCCCGCGGTCGGTCACCCCTCCACTTT	CASSQSRGRSPLHF
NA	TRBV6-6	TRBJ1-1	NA	TGTGCCAGCAGCCTACAGCCGAGCAGCACTGAAGCTTTCTTT	CASSLQPSSTEAFF
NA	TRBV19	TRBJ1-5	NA	TGTGCCAGTACCCTACAGGGTAGCAATCAGCCCCAGCATTTT	CASTLQGSNQPQHF
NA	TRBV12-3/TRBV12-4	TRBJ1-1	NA	TGTGCCAGCACCCTGAGGGGGGGGGAAGCTTTCTTT	CASTLRGGEAFF
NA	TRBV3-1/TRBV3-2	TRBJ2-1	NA	TGTGCCAGCAGCCCTAGTTCGTCAACCCAGTTCTTC	CASSPSSSTQFF
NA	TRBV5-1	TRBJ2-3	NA	TGCGCCAGCAGCTTGGGCCGGGGAGATACGCAGTATTTT	CASSLGRGDTQYF
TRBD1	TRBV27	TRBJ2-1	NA	TGTGCCAGCGGCGGACAGGGGGTCAATGAGCAGTTCTTC	CASGGQGVNEQFF
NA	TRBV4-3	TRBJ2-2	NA	TGCGCCAGCAGCCAAGACGCGGCAGTTCACGGGGAGCTGTTTTTT	CASSQDAAVHGELFF
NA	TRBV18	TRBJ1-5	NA	TGTGCCAGCTCACGGGACATAGATCAGCCCCAGCATTTT	CASSRDIDQPQHF
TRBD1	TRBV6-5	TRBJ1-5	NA	TGTGCCAGCAGGAGCAGGGGGTGGGGTGAGCAGCCCCAGCATTTT	CASRSRGWGEQPQHF
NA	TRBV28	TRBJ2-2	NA	TGTGCCAGCAGTGTTACAGGGATGAGGGCCGGGGAGCTGTTTTTT	CASSVTGMRAGELFF
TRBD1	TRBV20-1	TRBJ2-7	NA	TGCAGTGCCTTACAGGGGTACGAGCAGTACTTC	CSALQGYEQYF
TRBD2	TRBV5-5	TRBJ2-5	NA	TGTGCCAGCGGCCCGGCGGGGGAAGAGACCCAGTACTTC	CASGPAGEETQYF
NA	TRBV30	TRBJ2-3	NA	TGTGCCTGGAGTGTGGGGGGGCGAGGGGTCACAGATACGCAGTATTTT	CAWSVGGRGVTDTQYF
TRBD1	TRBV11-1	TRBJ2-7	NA	TGTGCCAGCAGCTTTGGGGACAGGGGATCCTACGAGCAGTACTTC	CASSFGDRGSYEQYF
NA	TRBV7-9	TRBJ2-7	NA	TGTGCCAGCAGCTCACCAGACAGTTTCTCCTACGAGCAGTACTTC	CASSSPDSFSYEQYF
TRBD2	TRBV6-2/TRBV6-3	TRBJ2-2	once	TGTGCCAGCAGTCCCCTCTCTAGCGGGGACACCGGGGAGCTGTTTTTT	CASSPLSSGDTGELFF
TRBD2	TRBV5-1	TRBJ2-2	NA	TGCGCCAGCAGCTTGACCCCTAGCGGGGCCGGGGAGCTGTTTTTT	CASSLTPSGAGELFF
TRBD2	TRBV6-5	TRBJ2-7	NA	TGTGCCAGCAGCGACGGGGGGACGATTTACGAGCAGTACTTC	CASSDGGTIYEQYF
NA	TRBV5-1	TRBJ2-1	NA	TGCGCCAGCAGCTTGGGCCCGAGCTCCTACAATGAGCAGTTCTTC	CASSLGPSSYNEQFF
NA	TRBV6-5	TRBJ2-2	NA	TGTGCCAGCAGTTCGTCGGGACACTACACCGGGGAGCTGTTTTTT	CASSSSGHYTGELFF
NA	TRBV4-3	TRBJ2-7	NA	TGCGCCAGCAGCCAAGGGGCAGGGGGGAGCTACGAGCAGTACTTC	CASSQGAGGSYEQYF
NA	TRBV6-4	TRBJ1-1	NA	TGTGCCAGCAGTGAGGGGCAGGGCACTGAAGCTTTCTTT	CASSEGQGTEAFF
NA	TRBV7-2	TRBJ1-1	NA	TGTGCCAGCACCAAGCTGGGGGGTGGCACTGAAGCTTTCTTT	CASTKLGGGTEAFF
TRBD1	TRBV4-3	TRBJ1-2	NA	TGCGCCAGCAGCCTGTCTTCAGGACAGGGACAATATGGCTACACCTTC	CASSLSSGQGQYGYTF
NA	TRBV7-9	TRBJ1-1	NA	TGTGCCAGCATCCAGGGCTCGAACACTGAAGCTTTCTTT	CASIQGSNTEAFF
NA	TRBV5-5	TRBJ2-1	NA	TGTGCCAGCAGCTTGAAGGCAACAGGGTTTGAAAATGAGCAGTTCTTC	CASSLKATGFENEQFF